The source of this T cell receptor (beta chain) is a study of cytomegalovirus exposure and HLA in healthy donors. Study in general: Early release data held 80 million to 100 million unique TCRs from HLA-typed donors.

Primers: 60 Vbeta forward and 13 Jbeta reverse. Sequenced by immunoSEQ multiplex PCR; TCRdb stores in-frame clones only, minus some. The data show 59,000 or so clones, less than 90% seen once. V shed 6 bases, J shed 3 bases, and the junction held 8 bases outside the gene matches. The CDR3 consists of 15 residues. The germline gives CDR1 SNHLY, CDR2 FYNNEI. This clone occurred once. The receptor's source is a female donor in good health and CMV-seronegative. The sequenced sample was PBMCs. V gene TRBV2 combines with J gene TRBJ2-7, with 10 nucleotides matching TRBD2. CDR3 protein: CASSPLSGRDYEQYF. The CDR3 region has the DNA TGTGCCAGCAGCCCCCTAAGCGGGAGGGACTACGAGCAGTACTTC.